This TCR beta chain stems from a study of blood T cell repertoires in COVID-19. Study details: T cells, B-cell-depleted T cells, or PBMCs provided the cDNA or gDNA that served as material.

The CDR3 is made up of 15 amino acids. Germline values: CDR1 SEHNR, CDR2 FQNEAQ (reference sequence). V was trimmed by 3 bases and J by 7 bases, leaving 13 bases between them. Original data processing: Nucleated cell counts were estimated from reference gene primer amplification. The method was immunoSEQ multiplex PCR; TCRdb's version includes in-frame clones alone and lacks a portion of them. V, J and clone size are those of that table, while D and trimming were read from the DNA. The sample consists of 130,000 to 150,000 clones, approximately 80% of them appearing once. V and J are TRBV7-9 and TRBJ1-6; the D is unclear. The source is a human donor in a cohort sampled during active COVID-19. Specimen: peripheral blood. The CDR3 DNA follows: TGTGCCAGCAGCTTCTCGGGGAATGGAAATTCACCCCTCCACTTT. Residues: CASSFSGNGNSPLHF.